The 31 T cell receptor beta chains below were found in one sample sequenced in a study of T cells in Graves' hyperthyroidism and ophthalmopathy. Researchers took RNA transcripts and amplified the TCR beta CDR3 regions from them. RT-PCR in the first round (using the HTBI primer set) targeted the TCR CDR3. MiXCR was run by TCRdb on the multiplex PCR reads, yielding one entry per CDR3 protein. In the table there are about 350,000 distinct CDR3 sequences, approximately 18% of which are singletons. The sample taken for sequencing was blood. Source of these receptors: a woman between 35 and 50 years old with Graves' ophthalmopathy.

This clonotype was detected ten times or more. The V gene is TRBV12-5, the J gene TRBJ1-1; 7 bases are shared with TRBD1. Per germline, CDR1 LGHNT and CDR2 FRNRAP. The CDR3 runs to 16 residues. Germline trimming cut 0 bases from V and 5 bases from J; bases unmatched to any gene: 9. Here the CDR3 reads CASGLVLDRDGTEAFF. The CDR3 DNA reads TGTGCTAGTGGTTTGGTGCTCGACAGGGATGGTACTGAAGCTTTCTTT.

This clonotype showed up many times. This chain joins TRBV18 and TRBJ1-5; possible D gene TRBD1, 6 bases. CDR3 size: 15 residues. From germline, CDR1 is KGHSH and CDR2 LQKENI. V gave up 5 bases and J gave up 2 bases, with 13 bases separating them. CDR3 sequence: CASSTSQGGNQPQHF. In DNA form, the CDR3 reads TGTGCCAGCTCAACCTCACAGGGAGGCAATCAGCCCCAGCATTTT.

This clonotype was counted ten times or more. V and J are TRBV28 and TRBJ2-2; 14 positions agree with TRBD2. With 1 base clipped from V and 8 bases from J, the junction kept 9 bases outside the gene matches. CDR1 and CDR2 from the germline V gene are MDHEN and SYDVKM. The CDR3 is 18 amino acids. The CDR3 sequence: CASSLFTGTSGRSGELFF. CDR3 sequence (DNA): TGTGCCAGCAGTTTATTCACCGGGACTAGCGGGAGATCGGGGGAGCTGTTTTTT.

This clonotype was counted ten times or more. CDR3 sequence (DNA): TGTGCCAGCAGCATAACCTTCTATGGCTACACCTTC. Its translation: CASSITFYGYTF. V usage is TRBV28 and J usage is TRBJ1-2; D not resolved. The CDR3 is made up of 12 amino acids. With 6 bases removed from V and 4 bases from J, the gap between germline ends came to 9 bases. From germline, CDR1 is MDHEN and CDR2 SYDVKM.

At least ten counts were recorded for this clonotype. CDR3 protein: CASSPPFAYAFF. The CDR3 nucleotides read TGTGCCAGCAGCCCCCCGTTCGCATATGCTTTCTTT. The J gene is TRBJ1-1, the V gene TRBV28; D is unresolved. CDR1 is MDHEN and CDR2 is SYDVKM in the germline V gene. The V end was cut by 6 bases, the J end by 11 bases, with 16 bases between. The CDR3 covers 12 residues.

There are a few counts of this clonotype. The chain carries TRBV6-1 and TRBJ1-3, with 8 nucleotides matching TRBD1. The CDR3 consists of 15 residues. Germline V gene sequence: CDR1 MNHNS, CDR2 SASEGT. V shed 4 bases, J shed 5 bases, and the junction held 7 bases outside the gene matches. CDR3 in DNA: TGTGCCAGCAGTGTCGACAGGGGCGGGCGAAACACCATATATTTT. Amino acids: CASSVDRGGRNTIYF.

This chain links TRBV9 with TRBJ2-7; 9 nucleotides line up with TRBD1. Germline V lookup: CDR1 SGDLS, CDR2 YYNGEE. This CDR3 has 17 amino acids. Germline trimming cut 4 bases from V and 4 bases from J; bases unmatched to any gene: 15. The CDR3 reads CASSPATGTGLAYEQYF. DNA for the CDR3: TGTGCCAGCAGCCCTGCAACTGGGACAGGGCTAGCGTACGAGCAGTACTTC.

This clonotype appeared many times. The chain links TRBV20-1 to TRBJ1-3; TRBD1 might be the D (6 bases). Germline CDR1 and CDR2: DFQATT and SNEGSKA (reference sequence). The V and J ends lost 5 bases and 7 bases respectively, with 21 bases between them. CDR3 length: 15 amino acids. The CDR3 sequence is CSAHTPGAGRNTIYF. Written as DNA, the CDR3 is TGCAGTGCTCATACTCCAGGGGCCGGACGGAACACCATATATTTT.

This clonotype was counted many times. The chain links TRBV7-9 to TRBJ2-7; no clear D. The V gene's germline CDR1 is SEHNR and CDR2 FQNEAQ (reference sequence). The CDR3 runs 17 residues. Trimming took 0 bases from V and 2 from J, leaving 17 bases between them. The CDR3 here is CASSLAPLVVAPYEQYF. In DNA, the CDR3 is TGTGCCAGCAGCTTAGCCCCCCTGGTAGTGGCCCCCTACGAGCAGTACTTC.

The CDR3 loop is CASAGSRNQPQHF. The CDR3 DNA reads as TGTGCCAGTGCCGGTTCGCGCAATCAGCCCCAGCATTTT. The V gene is TRBV19, the J gene TRBJ1-5; the D is unclear. Trimming shortened V by 8 bases and J by 2 bases, and 10 bases separated the two germline ends. Per the germline V gene, CDR1 is LNHDA and CDR2 is SQIVND (reference sequence). This CDR3 region has 13 residues. Looking up the rest from reference TRBV19 and TRBJ1-5 gives the full variable domain: DGGITQSPKYLFRKEGQNVTLSCEQNLNHDAMYWYRQDPGQGLRLIYYSQIVNDFQKGDIAEGYSVSREKKESFPLTVTSAQKNPTAFYLCASAGSRNQPQHFGDGTRLSIL.

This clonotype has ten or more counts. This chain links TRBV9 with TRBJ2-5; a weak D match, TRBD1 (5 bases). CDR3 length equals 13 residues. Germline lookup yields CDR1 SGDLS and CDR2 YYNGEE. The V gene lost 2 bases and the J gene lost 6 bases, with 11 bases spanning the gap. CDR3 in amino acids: CASSVQGGQTQYF. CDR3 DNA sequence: TGTGCCAGCAGCGTGCAGGGCGGTCAGACCCAGTACTTC.

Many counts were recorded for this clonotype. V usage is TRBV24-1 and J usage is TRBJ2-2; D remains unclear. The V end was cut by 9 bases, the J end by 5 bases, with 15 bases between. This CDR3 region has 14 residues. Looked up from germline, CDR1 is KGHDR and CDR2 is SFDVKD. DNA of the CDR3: TGTGCCACCTTAGGGAACAGTGTTACCGGGGAGCTGTTTTTT. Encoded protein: CATLGNSVTGELFF.

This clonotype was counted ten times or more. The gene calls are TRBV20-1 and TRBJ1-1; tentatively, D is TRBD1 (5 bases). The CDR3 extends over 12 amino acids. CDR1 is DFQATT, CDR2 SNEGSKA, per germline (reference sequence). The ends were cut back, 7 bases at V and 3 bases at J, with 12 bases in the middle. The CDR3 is CSVHDSDTEAFF. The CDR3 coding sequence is TGCAGTGTTCACGACAGCGACACTGAAGCTTTCTTT.

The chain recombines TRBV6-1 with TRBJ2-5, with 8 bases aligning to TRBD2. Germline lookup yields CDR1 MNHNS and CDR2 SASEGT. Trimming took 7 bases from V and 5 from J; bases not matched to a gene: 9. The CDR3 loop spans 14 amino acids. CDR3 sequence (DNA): TGTGCCAGCATATCTAGCGGGTCTTGGGAGACCCAGTACTTC. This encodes CASISSGSWETQYF.

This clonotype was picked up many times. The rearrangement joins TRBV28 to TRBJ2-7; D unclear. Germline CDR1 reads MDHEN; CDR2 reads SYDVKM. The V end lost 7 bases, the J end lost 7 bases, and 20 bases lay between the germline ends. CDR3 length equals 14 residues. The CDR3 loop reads CASTHPARGREQYF. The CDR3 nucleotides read TGTGCCAGCACCCACCCAGCCCGAGGTCGGGAGCAGTACTTC.

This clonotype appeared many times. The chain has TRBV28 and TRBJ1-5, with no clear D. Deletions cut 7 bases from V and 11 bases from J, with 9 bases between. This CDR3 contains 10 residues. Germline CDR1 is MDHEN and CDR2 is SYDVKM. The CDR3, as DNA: TGTGCCAGCAAGGACGGATCCCAGCATTTT. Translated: CASKDGSQHF.

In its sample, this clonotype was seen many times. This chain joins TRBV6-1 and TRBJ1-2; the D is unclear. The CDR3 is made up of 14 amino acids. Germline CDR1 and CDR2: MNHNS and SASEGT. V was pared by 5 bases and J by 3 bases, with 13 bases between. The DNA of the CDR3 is TGTGCCAGCAGTATTCGGGGAGAGGACTATGGCTACACCTTC. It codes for CASSIRGEDYGYTF.

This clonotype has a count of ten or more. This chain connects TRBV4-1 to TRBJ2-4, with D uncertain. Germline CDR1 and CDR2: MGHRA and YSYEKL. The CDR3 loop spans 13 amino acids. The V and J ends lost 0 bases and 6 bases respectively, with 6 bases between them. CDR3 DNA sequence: TGCGCCAGCAGCCAAGATCGGGTAAACATTCAGTACTTC. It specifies CASSQDRVNIQYF.

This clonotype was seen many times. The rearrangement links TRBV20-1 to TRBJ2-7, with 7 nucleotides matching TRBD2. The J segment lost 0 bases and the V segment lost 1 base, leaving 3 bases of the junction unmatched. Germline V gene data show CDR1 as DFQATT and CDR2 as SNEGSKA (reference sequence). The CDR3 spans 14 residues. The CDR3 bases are TGCAGTGCTAGAGCCGGGACTAACTCCTACGAGCAGTACTTC. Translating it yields CSARAGTNSYEQYF.

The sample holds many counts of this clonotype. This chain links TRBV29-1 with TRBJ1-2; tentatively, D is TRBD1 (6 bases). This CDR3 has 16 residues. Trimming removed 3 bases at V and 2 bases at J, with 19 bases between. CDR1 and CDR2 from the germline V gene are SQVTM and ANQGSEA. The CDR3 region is CSVDSIQTGLNYGYTF. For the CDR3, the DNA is TGCAGCGTTGACTCGATCCAGACAGGCCTGAACTATGGCTACACCTTC.

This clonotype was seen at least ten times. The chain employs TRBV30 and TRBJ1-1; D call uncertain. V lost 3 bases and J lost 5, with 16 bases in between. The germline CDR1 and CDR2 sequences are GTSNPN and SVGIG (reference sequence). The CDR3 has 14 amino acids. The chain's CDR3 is CAWRRTGGATEAFF. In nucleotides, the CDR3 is TGTGCCTGGAGGCGGACGGGTGGAGCGACTGAAGCTTTCTTT.

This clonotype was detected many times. The CDR3 spells CASSYTHGEQYF. The CDR3 bases are TGTGCCAGCAGCTACACCCACGGGGAGCAGTACTTC. This chain connects TRBV6-2 or TRBV6-3 to TRBJ2-7; D is unresolved. The CDR3 contains 12 residues. V lost 6 bases to trimming and J lost 7 bases, with 13 bases between them. Germline V gene sequence: CDR1 MNHEY, CDR2 SVGEGT.

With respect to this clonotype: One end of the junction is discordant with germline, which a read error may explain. The CDR3, as DNA: TGTGCCATCAGTGAGTCGGGACAGAAAGAGACCCAGTACTTC. Amino acid sequence: CAISESGQKETQYF. The chain links TRBV6-2 or TRBV6-3 to TRBJ2-5, with 7 bases lining up with TRBD1. CDR1 is MNHEY and CDR2 is SVGEGT in the germline V gene. CDR3 size: 14 residues.

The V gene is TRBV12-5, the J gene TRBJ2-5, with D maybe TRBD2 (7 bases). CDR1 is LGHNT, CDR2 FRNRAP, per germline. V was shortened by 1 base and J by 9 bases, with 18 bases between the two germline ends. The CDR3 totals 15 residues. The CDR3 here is CASGLAGGGEQPQYF. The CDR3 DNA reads TGTGCTAGTGGTTTGGCAGGAGGGGGGGAACAGCCCCAGTACTTC.

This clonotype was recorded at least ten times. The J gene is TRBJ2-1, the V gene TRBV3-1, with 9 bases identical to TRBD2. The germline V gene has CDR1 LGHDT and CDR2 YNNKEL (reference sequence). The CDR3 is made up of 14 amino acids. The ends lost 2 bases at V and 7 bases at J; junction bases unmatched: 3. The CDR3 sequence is CASSQLAGENEQFF. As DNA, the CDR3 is TGTGCCAGCAGCCAATTAGCGGGAGAGAATGAGCAGTTCTTC.

CDR3 in amino acids: CASSSSQTYTF. CDR3 nucleotides: TGTGCCAGCAGTTCTTCTCAGACGTACACCTTC. The chain is built from TRBV6-9 and TRBJ1-2; D unresolved. The V gene's germline CDR1 is MNHGY and CDR2 SVAAGI. The CDR3 is made up of 11 amino acids. V was clipped by 4 bases and J by 11 bases, with 11 bases between them.

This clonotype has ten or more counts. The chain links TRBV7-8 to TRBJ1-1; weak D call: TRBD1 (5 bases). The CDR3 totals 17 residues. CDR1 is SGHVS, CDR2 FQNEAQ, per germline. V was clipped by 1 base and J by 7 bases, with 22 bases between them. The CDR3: CASSLGLGGVFMLEAFF. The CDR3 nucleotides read TGTGCCAGCAGCTTAGGGTTGGGAGGGGTGTTTATGCTTGAAGCTTTCTTT.

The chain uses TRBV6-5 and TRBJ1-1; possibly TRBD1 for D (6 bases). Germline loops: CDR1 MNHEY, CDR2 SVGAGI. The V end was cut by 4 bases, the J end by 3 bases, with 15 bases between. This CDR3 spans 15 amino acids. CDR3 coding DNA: TGTGCCAGCAGTTTTGTTGAGACAGGAGACACTGAAGCTTTCTTT. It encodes CASSFVETGDTEAFF.

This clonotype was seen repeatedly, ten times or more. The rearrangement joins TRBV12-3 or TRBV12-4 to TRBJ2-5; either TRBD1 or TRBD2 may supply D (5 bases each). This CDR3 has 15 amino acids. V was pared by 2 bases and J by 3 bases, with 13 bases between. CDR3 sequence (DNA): TGTGCCAGCAGTTTAAGAGGGGATAGGGAAGAGACCCAGTACTTC. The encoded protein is CASSLRGDREETQYF.

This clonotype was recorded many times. CDR3 region: CASSQTGVGYTF. CDR3 DNA sequence: TGTGCCAGCAGTCAAACAGGGGTGGGCTACACCTTC. The V call is TRBV6-1, the J call TRBJ1-2, with 7 bases that match TRBD1. Germline loops: CDR1 MNHNS, CDR2 SASEGT. The CDR3 totals 12 residues. V lost 5 bases to trimming and J lost 8 bases; unmatched junction nucleotides: 5.

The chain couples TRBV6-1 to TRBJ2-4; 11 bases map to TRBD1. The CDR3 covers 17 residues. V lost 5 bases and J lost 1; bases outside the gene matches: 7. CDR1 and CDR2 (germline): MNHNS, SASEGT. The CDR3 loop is CASSPTGQGAAKNIQYF. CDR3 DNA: TGTGCCAGCAGTCCCACTGGACAGGGGGCGGCCAAAAACATTCAGTACTTC.